The 3 T cell receptor beta chains below come from one sample, sequenced in a study of OX40 agonist ivuxolimab in advanced cancers. Measured with immunoSEQ multiplex PCR; TCRdb has only the in-frame clones, and not every one. The data contain tens of thousands of clones, 88% of them seen just once; the ten biggest clones take up roughly 25%. The input for sequencing was CD4+ or CD8+ T cells sorted from blood, taken in a trial of the OX40 agonist ivuxolimab. Receptors were obtained from an adult with an advanced solid tumor such as melanoma, head and neck, liver or kidney cancer.

CDR3 residues: CASSGGTDTQYF. The CDR3 region has the DNA TGTGCCAGCAGCGGAGGCACAGATACGCAGTATTTT. The rearrangement uses TRBV9 and TRBJ2-3, with D hard to call. CDR3 length equals 12 residues. Germline V gene lookup returns CDR1 SGDLS and CDR2 YYNGEE. The V and J ends lost 3 bases and 1 base respectively, with 3 bases between them.

This clone was seen only once. The chain uses TRBV5-1 and TRBJ2-1, with D perhaps being TRBD1 or TRBD2 (5 bases each). The germline CDR1 and CDR2 sequences are SGHRS and YFSETQ. This CDR3 has 11 residues. Between the trimmed V and J ends, which lost 4 bases and 7 bases, there was a span of 6 bases. The DNA for the CDR3 is TGCGCCAGCAGCGGGGGTAATGAGCAGTTCTTC. Protein: CASSGGNEQFF.

The V call is TRBV7-8, the J call TRBJ2-7; either TRBD1 or TRBD2 may fit D (5 bases each). CDR3 length: 16 residues. The V and J ends lost 0 bases and 3 bases respectively, with 15 bases between them. CDR1 SGHVS and CDR2 FQNEAQ come from the germline V gene. The CDR3 spells CASSLATGRYFYEQYF. The CDR3, as DNA: TGTGCCAGCAGCTTAGCGACGGGACGGTATTTCTACGAGCAGTACTTC.